Following are 9 T cell receptor beta chains from one sample sequenced in a study of multiple sclerosis patients with progressive multifocal leukoencephalopathy. Time point noted: about a year of natalizumab therapy. TCRdb keeps only in-frame clones here, not all; method: immunoSEQ multiplex PCR. Of about 30,000 clones listed, roughly 90% are singletons. Sample: PBMCs, taken from a patient treated with natalizumab. These receptors came from a human donor with multiple sclerosis.

This clone was detected a few times. This sequence joins TRBV7-2 and TRBJ1-1; 7 bases are a match to TRBD1. The V segment lost 4 bases and the J segment 4 bases; nucleotides outside the gene matches: 0. Looked up from germline, CDR1 is SGHTA and CDR2 is FQGNSA. The CDR3 contains 12 residues. This CDR3 is CASSYRGTEAFF. The CDR3 region has the DNA TGTGCCAGCAGCTACAGGGGCACTGAAGCTTTCTTT.

This rearrangement joins TRBV29-1 to TRBJ2-2, with 10 bases aligning to TRBD1. Germline CDR1 and CDR2: SQVTM and ANQGSEA. The junction had 16 bases not matched to a gene; V was cut back by 4 bases and J by 5 bases. This CDR3 is 18 amino acids long. In DNA form, the CDR3 reads TGCAGCGTTGCGGGGTTGATAGGGGACAGGGGATTTACCGGGGAGCTGTTTTTT. It yields the protein CSVAGLIGDRGFTGELFF.

V and J are TRBV11-2 and TRBJ2-5, with 7 nucleotides matching TRBD1. The last part of the DNA fits TRBJ2-7 better; the J call may be wrong. CDR3 length: 15 residues. Germline CDR1 is SGHAT and CDR2 is FQNNGV. This CDR3 reads CASSFEDRDSYEQYF. CDR3 coding DNA: TGTGCCAGCAGCTTTGAAGACAGGGACTCCTACGAGCAGTACTTC.

CDR3 coding DNA: TGTGCCAGCGCATTACAGGGGTCTAATTCACCCCTCCACTTT. This encodes CASALQGSNSPLHF. The chain joins TRBV5-4 to TRBJ1-6; 7 nucleotides line up with TRBD1. This CDR3 has 14 amino acids. Germline CDR1 reads SGHNT; CDR2 reads YYREEE (reference sequence). J lost 6 bases, V lost 7 bases, and 7 bases had no gene match. Full variable domain (outside the CDR3, taken from reference TRBV5-4 and TRBJ1-6): ETGVTQSPTHLIKTRGQQVTLRCSSQSGHNTVSWYQQALGQGPQFIFQYYREEENGRGNFPPRFSGLQFPNYSSELNVNALELDDSALYLCASALQGSNSPLHFGNGTRLTVT.

V gene TRBV5-6 combines with J gene TRBJ1-1; a possible D gene is TRBD1 (5 bases). CDR1 SGHDT and CDR2 YYEEEE come from the germline V gene. V lost 1 base to trimming and J lost 4 bases, with 8 bases between them. The CDR3 runs to 13 residues. The CDR3 DNA is TGTGCCAGCAGCTTGTACGGGGCCACTGAAGCTTTCTTT. Encoded protein: CASSLYGATEAFF.

The CDR3 sequence: CASSLGTGDYLAKNIQYF. DNA of the CDR3: TGTGCCAGCTCACTTGGGACAGGGGATTATCTGGCCAAAAACATTCAGTACTTC. The V and J genes are TRBV18 and TRBJ2-4; 10 nucleotides line up with TRBD1. The V segment lost 4 bases and the J segment 1 base; nucleotides outside the gene matches: 10. CDR1 and CDR2 from the germline V gene are KGHSH and LQKENI. The CDR3 runs 18 residues.

The chain has TRBV9 and TRBJ2-3; TRBD1 matches at 8 bases. Germline V gives CDR1 SGDLS, CDR2 YYNGEE. The junction had 2 bases not matched to a gene; V was cut back by 2 bases and J by 0 bases. The CDR3 runs 15 residues. The CDR3 DNA is TGTGCCAGCAGCGTTCGACAGGGGAGCACAGATACGCAGTATTTT. The encoded protein is CASSVRQGSTDTQYF.

J is TRBJ2-5 and V is TRBV28; 10 nucleotides align to TRBD2. The DNA matches TRBJ2-7 better at its end, which makes the J call doubtful. There are 18 residues in the CDR3. Germline V gene sequence: CDR1 MDHEN, CDR2 SYDVKM. The CDR3 reads CASSLAVSGGSLSYEQYF. In DNA form, the CDR3 reads TGTGCCAGCAGTTTAGCCGTTAGCGGGGGGTCCCTCTCCTACGAGCAGTACTTC.

This clone was recorded once. The rearrangement uses TRBV5-1 and TRBJ1-4; TRBD1 matches at 8 bases. CDR3 size: 16 residues. The V and J ends lost 1 base and 5 bases, in that order; junction bases with no gene match: 7. CDR1 is SGHRS and CDR2 is YFSETQ in the germline V gene. Here the CDR3 reads CASSLFGTGGNEKLFF. The CDR3 nucleotides are TGCGCCAGCAGCTTGTTCGGGACAGGAGGGAATGAAAAACTGTTTTTT.